This T cell receptor (beta chain) appears in the sequencing data of a study of T-cell memory formation after mild COVID-19. Study at large: TCR clusters were largely donor specific. The study's findings and limits: Mainly in CM and EM were contracting CD4+ clones; CD8+ were in EMRA. Cross-reactive memory seemingly joined, as some responding clones were found in pre-infection memory. Clones that shrank (day 15 to 85) were balanced CD4/CD8, whereas later expanders leaned CD4+.

TCRdb redid the calling of the 5' RACE reads with MiXCR, one entry per CDR3 protein. Counted here are 500,000 to 600,000 distinct CDR3 sequences, more than 15% occurring once; the ten biggest clones make up approximately 12%. The CDR3 sequence is 13 residues long. V was clipped by 10 bases and J by 5 bases; unmatched bases: 9. About this clonotype itself: What it binds is not known.

This TCR was recovered from an adult woman who had mild COVID-19 (a few samples of this study predate the infection). Cell type and time point are not known. Sequencing was performed on PBMCs or a T cell subset sorted from them (not recorded which). The chain carries TRBV12-3 or TRBV12-4 and TRBJ2-7; 9 bases match TRBD1. The DNA for the CDR3 is TGTGCCACCGTGGGACAGGGAGTCAACGAGCAGTACTTC. It codes for CATVGQGVNEQYF.